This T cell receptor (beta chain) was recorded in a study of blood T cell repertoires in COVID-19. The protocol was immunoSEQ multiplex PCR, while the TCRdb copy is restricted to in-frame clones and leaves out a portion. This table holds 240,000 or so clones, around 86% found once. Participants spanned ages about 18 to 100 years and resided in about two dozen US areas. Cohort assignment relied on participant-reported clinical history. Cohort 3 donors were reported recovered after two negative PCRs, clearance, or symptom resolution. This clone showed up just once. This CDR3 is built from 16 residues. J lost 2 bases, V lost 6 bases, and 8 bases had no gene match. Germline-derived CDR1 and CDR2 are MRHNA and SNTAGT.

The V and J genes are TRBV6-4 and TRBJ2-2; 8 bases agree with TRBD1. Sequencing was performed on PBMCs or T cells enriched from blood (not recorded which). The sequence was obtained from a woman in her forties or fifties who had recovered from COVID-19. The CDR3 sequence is CASRNGGTGNTGELFF. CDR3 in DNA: TGTGCCAGCAGAAATGGGGGGACAGGCAACACCGGGGAGCTGTTTTTT.